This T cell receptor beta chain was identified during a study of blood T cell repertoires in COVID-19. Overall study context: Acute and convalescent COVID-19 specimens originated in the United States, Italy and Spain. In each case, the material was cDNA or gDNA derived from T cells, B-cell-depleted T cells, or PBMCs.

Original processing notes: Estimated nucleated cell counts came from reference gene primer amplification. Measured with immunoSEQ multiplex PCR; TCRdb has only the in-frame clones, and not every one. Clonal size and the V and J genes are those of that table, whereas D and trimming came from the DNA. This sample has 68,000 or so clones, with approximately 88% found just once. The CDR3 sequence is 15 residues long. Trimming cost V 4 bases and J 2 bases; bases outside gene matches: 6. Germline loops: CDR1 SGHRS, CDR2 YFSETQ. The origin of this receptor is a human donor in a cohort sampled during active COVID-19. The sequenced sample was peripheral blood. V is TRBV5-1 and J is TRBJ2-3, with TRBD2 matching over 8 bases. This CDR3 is CASSAGRGFTDTQYF. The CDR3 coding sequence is TGCGCCAGCAGCGCCGGGAGGGGATTCACAGATACGCAGTATTTT.